Following are 4 T cell receptor beta chains from one sample sequenced in a study of spatial heterogeneity in lung cancer. TCRdb re-derived calls from the 5' RACE reads in MiXCR, one entry per CDR3 protein. This table holds around 45,000 distinct CDR3 sequences, under 25% found once. Documented time point: blood at routine non-recurrence follow-up after resection. Source: PBMCs, taken at follow-up. The receptors were sampled from a female donor with early-stage non-small cell lung cancer.

The chain recombines TRBV5-1 with TRBJ2-3, with a possible D match to TRBD1 (6 bases). V was shortened by 0 bases and J by 6 bases, with 14 bases between the two germline ends. The CDR3 runs to 15 residues. Per the germline V gene, CDR1 is SGHRS and CDR2 is YFSETQ. The CDR3 loop is CASSLGGQRGDTQYF. The CDR3, as DNA: TGCGCCAGCAGCTTGGGTGGACAGCGCGGGGATACGCAGTATTTT.

This chain joins TRBV7-9 and TRBJ2-1, with TRBD2 identical over 10 bases. The CDR3 runs to 14 residues. Germline-derived CDR1 and CDR2 are SEHNR and FQNEAQ (reference sequence). The V segment lost 10 bases and the J segment 8 bases; nucleotides outside the gene matches: 11. CDR3 region: CATALAGGLDEQFF. The CDR3 DNA sequence: TGTGCCACCGCCTTAGCGGGAGGCCTTGATGAGCAGTTCTTC.

This clonotype was counted at least ten times. The V call is TRBV6-1, the J call TRBJ1-1, with D perhaps TRBD1 (6 bases). Per germline, CDR1 MNHNS and CDR2 SASEGT. The CDR3 loop spans 14 amino acids. With 2 bases removed from V and 4 bases from J, the gap between germline ends came to 11 bases. CDR3 bases: TGTGCCAGCAGTGAATGGGGCAGGGGCACTGAAGCTTTCTTT. Translated: CASSEWGRGTEAFF.

This chain links TRBV10-2 with TRBJ1-1; a possible D gene is TRBD1 (6 bases). Germline CDR1 WSHSY, CDR2 SAAADI. There are 14 residues in the CDR3. The V gene lost 5 bases and the J gene lost 1 base, with 11 bases spanning the gap. The CDR3 coding sequence is TGCGCCAGCAGTAAGGGGGGCCAGAACACTGAAGCTTTCTTT. Translation: CASSKGGQNTEAFF.